A selection of T cell receptor beta chains follows, all from one sample in a study of read filtering for tumor transcriptome and immune sequencing. MiXCR, run by TCRdb on the reads, gives a single entry per CDR3 protein. The sample contains some 40,000 distinct CDR3 sequences, around 13% of which appear only once. The specimen was a population of CD138-negative cells sorted from bone marrow. The receptor set was obtained from a donor aged 40 or over with multiple myeloma. Each CDR3 is given with its conserved first and last residue. A D gene is named only where the DNA matches it firmly. Some rows have no size entry. The others give once, few or many, or a class for an expanded clone.

J,D,size,V,CDR3,DNA
TRBJ2-2,.,.,TRBV19,CAGNTSGSWNTGELFF,TGTGCTGGTAATACGTCAGGGTCGTGGAACACCGGGGAGCTGTTTTTT
TRBJ2-1,.,.,TRBV5-5,CAGSLEGRNGQFF,TGTGCCGGCAGCTTAGAGGGTAGAAATGGGCAGTTCTTC
TRBJ1-5,.,few,TRBV18,CASSGGGNQPQHF,TGCGCCAGCTCAGGAGGGGGCAATCAGCCCCAGCATTTT
TRBJ1-2,.,.,TRBV9,CASSTTLGGMQGGYTF,TGTGCCAGCAGCACTACCCTAGGGGGTATGCAGGGTGGCTACACCTTC
TRBJ2-7,.,many,TRBV20-1,CSAPSGGFARSYEQYF,TGCAGTGCCCCATCAGGTGGATTCGCCCGATCCTACGAGCAGTACTTC
TRBJ1-3,TRBD1,many,TRBV25-1,CASSEGTGGAPGNTIYF,TGTGCCAGCAGTGAGGGGACAGGGGGCGCCCCTGGAAACACCATATATTTT
TRBJ2-1,TRBD2,many,TRBV5-1,CASSFDNSGGNPTQFF,TGCGCCAGCAGCTTCGACAATAGCGGGGGCAACCCTACGCAGTTCTTC
TRBJ2-7,.,many,TRBV4-3,CASSPHWRPGGQYF,TGCGCCAGCAGCCCCCATTGGAGACCCGGGGGGCAGTACTTC
TRBJ2-3,.,many,TRBV3-1,CASSQGVKGWTDTQYF,TGTGCCAGCAGCCAAGGCGTCAAGGGTTGGACAGATACGCAGTATTTT
TRBJ2-1,.,many,TRBV6-5,CASSYWWGNHNEQFF,TGTGCCAGCAGTTACTGGTGGGGGAATCACAATGAGCAGTTCTTC
TRBJ1-1,.,many,TRBV5-1,CASSRTGGQNTEAFF,TGCGCCAGCAGTCGTACCGGGGGACAGAACACTGAAGCTTTCTTT
TRBJ2-5,.,few,TRBV18,CASSPPEETQYF,TGTGCCAGCTCACCGCCGGAGGAGACCCAGTACTTC
TRBJ1-5,TRBD1,many,TRBV2,CASSETGGANQPQHF,TGTGCCAGCAGTGAAACAGGGGGCGCAAATCAGCCCCAGCATTTT
TRBJ2-1,.,few,TRBV7-6,CASSSLATHEQFF,TGTGCCAGCAGCTCCCTAGCTACGCATGAGCAGTTCTTC
TRBJ2-5,.,many,TRBV7-2,CASSHVLGGALETQYF,TGTGCCAGCAGCCATGTCCTGGGGGGGGCCTTGGAGACCCAGTACTTC
TRBJ2-1,TRBD2,many,TRBV20-1,CSAAGGIIRNEQFF,TGCAGTGCTGCGGGGGGGATTATACGCAATGAGCAGTTCTTC
TRBJ1-1,.,many,TRBV11-3,CASSFNWNTEAFF,TGTGCCAGCAGCTTTAACTGGAACACTGAAGCTTTCTTT
TRBJ2-5,.,.,TRBV28,CASSSTFGTQYF,TGTGCCAGCAGCTCAACTTTCGGGACCCAGTACTTC
TRBJ2-7,.,many,TRBV20-1,CSARPVPYEQYF,TGCAGTGCTAGACCAGTTCCCTACGAGCAGTACTTC
TRBJ1-1,TRBD1,many,TRBV20-1,CSADPGQGYTEAFF,TGCAGTGCTGATCCGGGACAGGGGTACACTGAAGCTTTCTTT
TRBJ2-3,TRBD2,.,TRBV27,CASTRRGGFTDTQYF,TGTGCCAGCACGAGGCGGGGGGGCTTTACAGATACGCAGTATTTT
TRBJ1-1,.,.,TRBV6-2/TRBV6-3,CASSIDGGAFF,TGTGCCAGCAGTATCGATGGGGGAGCTTTCTTT
TRBJ1-4,.,many,TRBV6-5,CASRDGRGNEKLFF,TGTGCCAGCAGGGACGGGAGGGGTAATGAAAAACTGTTTTTT
TRBJ1-3,.,many,TRBV12-3/TRBV12-4,CAEGLSSGNTIYF,TGTGCCGAGGGCTTATCCTCTGGAAACACCATATATTTT
TRBJ2-7,TRBD1,many,TRBV20-1,CSARGQGSSYEQYF,TGCAGTGCTAGAGGACAGGGCAGCTCCTACGAGCAGTACTTC
TRBJ1-5,.,many,TRBV15,CATSRDNSNQPQHF,TGTGCCACCAGCAGGGATAATAGCAATCAGCCCCAGCATTTT
TRBJ1-2,TRBD1,many,TRBV5-1,CASRWTGGEANYGYTF,TGCGCCAGCAGGTGGACAGGGGGCGAAGCTAACTATGGCTACACCTTC
TRBJ2-3,.,many,TRBV5-4,CASSPGERFRAADTQYF,TGTGCCAGCAGCCCGGGAGAGAGGTTCAGGGCGGCAGATACGCAGTATTTT
TRBJ1-2,TRBD1,many,TRBV10-2,CASSLQGDYGYTF,TGCGCCAGCAGTCTACAGGGGGACTATGGCTACACCTTC
TRBJ2-3,TRBD2,many,TRBV3-1,CASSHGGGSTDTQYF,TGTGCCAGCAGCCACGGGGGGGGAAGCACAGATACGCAGTATTTT
TRBJ1-1,.,many,TRBV27,CASSLRYGGPEAFF,TGTGCCAGCAGTTTACGGTACGGGGGACCTGAAGCTTTCTTT
TRBJ1-3,TRBD1,many,TRBV5-1,CASSKTSGQLGNTIYF,TGCGCCAGCAGCAAGACGTCGGGACAGTTGGGAAACACCATATATTTT
TRBJ1-1,.,many,TRBV6-1,CASRKDRETEAFF,TGTGCCAGCAGAAAGGATCGGGAGACTGAAGCTTTCTTT
TRBJ1-2,.,many,TRBV5-1,CASGTGQRNYGYTF,TGCGCCAGCGGAACCGGACAGAGAAACTATGGCTACACCTTC
TRBJ1-1,TRBD1,many,TRBV6-2/TRBV6-3,CASSYLVDRDTEAFF,TGTGCCAGCAGTTACTTGGTAGACAGGGACACTGAAGCTTTCTTT
TRBJ1-4,TRBD1,many,TRBV5-1,CASSAGQNNEKLFF,TGCGCCAGCAGCGCGGGACAGAATAATGAAAAACTGTTTTTT
TRBJ1-1,.,.,TRBV7-3,CACSARTETEAFF,TGTGCCTGCAGCGCCCGGACGGAGACTGAAGCTTTCTTT
TRBJ2-1,TRBD2,many,TRBV27,CASRGSGGVNEQFF,TGTGCCAGCAGAGGAAGCGGGGGGGTTAATGAGCAGTTCTTC
TRBJ1-1,.,many,TRBV28,CASSSTPGGVNTEAFF,TGTGCCAGCAGTTCCACCCCTGGGGGGGTGAACACTGAAGCTTTCTTT
TRBJ2-1,.,many,TRBV3-1,CASSQAGGRFF,TGTGCCAGCAGCCAAGCCGGGGGGCGGTTCTTC
TRBJ1-1,TRBD1,many,TRBV5-1,CASSNGDSMNTEAFF,TGCGCCAGCAGCAACGGGGACAGCATGAACACTGAAGCTTTCTTT
TRBJ2-1,.,many,TRBV6-1,CASSEALDGYNEQFF,TGTGCCAGCAGTGAAGCTCTAGATGGCTACAATGAGCAGTTCTTC
TRBJ2-7,TRBD2,.,TRBV4-2,CASSQDVLADFSYEQYF,TGTGCCAGCAGCCAAGATGTCCTAGCGGACTTTTCCTACGAGCAGTACTTC
TRBJ2-1,TRBD1,many,TRBV5-1,CASSLGDRARNEQFF,TGCGCCAGCAGCTTGGGGGACAGGGCTAGAAATGAGCAGTTCTTC
TRBJ1-1,TRBD1,few,TRBV14,CASRPDRGRTEAFF,TGTGCCAGCAGACCAGACAGGGGTCGCACTGAAGCTTTCTTT
TRBJ2-6,TRBD1,many,TRBV10-3,CAISDNQGARGANVLTF,TGTGCCATCAGTGACAACCAGGGGGCTAGGGGGGCCAACGTCCTGACTTTC
TRBJ2-1,TRBD1,many,TRBV13,CASITGASYNEQFF,TGTGCCAGCATAACAGGGGCCTCCTACAATGAGCAGTTCTTC